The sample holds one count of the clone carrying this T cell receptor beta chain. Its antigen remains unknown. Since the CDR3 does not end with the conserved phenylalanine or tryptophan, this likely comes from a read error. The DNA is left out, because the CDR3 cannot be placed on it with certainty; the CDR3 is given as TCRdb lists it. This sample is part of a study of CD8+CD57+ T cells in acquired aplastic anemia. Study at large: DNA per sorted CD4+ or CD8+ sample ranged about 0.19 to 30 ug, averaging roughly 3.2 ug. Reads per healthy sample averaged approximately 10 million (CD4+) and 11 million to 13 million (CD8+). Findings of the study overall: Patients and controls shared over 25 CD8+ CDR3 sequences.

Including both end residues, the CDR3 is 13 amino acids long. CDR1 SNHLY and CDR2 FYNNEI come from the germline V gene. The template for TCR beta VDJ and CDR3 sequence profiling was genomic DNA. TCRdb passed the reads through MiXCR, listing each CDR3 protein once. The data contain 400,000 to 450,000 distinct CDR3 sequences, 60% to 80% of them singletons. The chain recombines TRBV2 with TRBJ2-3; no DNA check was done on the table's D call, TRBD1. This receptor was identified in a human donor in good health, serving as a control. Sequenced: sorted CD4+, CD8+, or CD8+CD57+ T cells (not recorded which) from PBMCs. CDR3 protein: CASTGLDGPGNDQ.